This T cell receptor beta chain was sequenced for a study of T-cell reconstitution after alpha-beta-depleted transplantation in children. CDR3 length: 14 residues. V dropped 1 base and J dropped 8 bases, with 11 bases sitting between them. A library of TCRbeta sequences, prepared with unique molecular identifiers, was generated. TCRdb fed the PCR reads into MiXCR, producing one record per CDR3 protein. The sample gives a few hundred thousand distinct CDR3 sequences, about 10% of which show up once; around 10% is in the top ten. This material consisted of PBMCs from the stem cell graft donor, taken from the stem cell graft. The V gene is TRBV12-3 or TRBV12-4, the J gene TRBJ1-4; TRBD1 might be the D (6 bases). This TCR derives from a human donor who donated a stem cell graft to a child with SCID. The CDR3 protein is CASSLGPGDEKLFF. CDR3 DNA sequence: TGTGCCAGCAGTTTAGGACCAGGGGACGAAAAACTGTTTTTT.